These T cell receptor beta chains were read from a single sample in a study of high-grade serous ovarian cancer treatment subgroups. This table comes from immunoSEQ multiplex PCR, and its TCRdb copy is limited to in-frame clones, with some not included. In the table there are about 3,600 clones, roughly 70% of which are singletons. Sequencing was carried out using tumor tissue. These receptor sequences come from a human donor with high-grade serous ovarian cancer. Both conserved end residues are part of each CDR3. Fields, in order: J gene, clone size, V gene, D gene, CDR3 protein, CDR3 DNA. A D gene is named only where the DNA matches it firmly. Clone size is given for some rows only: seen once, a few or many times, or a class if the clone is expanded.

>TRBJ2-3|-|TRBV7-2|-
CASSSQGGVGTDTQYF
TGTGCCAGCAGCTCCCAAGGCGGGGTGGGAACAGATACGCAGTATTTT
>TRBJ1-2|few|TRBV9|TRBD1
CASSVAPQGGGYTF
TGTGCCAGCAGCGTAGCTCCGCAGGGGGGAGGCTACACCTTC
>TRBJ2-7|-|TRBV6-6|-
CASSYGDKLEQYF
TGTGCCAGCAGTTACGGGGACAAGTTGGAGCAGTACTTC
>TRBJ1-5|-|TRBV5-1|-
CASSLDKGTAKSQPQHF
TGCGCCAGCAGCTTGGACAAAGGGACCGCAAAAAGCCAGCCCCAGCATTTT
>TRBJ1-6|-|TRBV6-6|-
CASSAMSGYNSPLHF
TGTGCCAGCAGTGCAATGTCTGGGTATAATTCACCCCTCCACTTT
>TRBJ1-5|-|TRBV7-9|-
CASSWAVGQPQHF
TGTGCCAGCAGCTGGGCAGTAGGACAGCCCCAGCATTTT
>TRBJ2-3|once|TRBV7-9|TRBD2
CASSFIAGDTDTQYF
TGTGCCAGCAGCTTCATAGCGGGAGACACAGATACGCAGTATTTT
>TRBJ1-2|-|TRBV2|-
CASSLTGGSGEGYTF
TGTGCCAGCAGTCTGACGGGGGGCTCCGGGGAGGGCTACACCTTC
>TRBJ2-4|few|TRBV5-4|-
CASSLVLGGQLAKNIQYF
TGTGCCAGCAGCTTGGTCCTTGGCGGACAGCTAGCCAAAAACATTCAGTACTTC
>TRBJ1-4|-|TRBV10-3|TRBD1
CAISRQGASTNEKLFF
TGTGCCATCAGCCGACAGGGGGCATCAACTAATGAAAAACTGTTTTTT
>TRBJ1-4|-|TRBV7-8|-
CASSSATNEKLFF
TGTGCCAGCAGCTCTGCAACTAATGAAAAACTGTTTTTT
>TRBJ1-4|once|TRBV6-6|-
CASSPRRQNNEKLFF
TGTGCCAGCAGTCCACGACGGCAGAATAATGAAAAACTGTTTTTT
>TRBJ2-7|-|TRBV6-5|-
CASRYRFSSYEQYF
TGTGCCAGCAGGTACAGGTTTTCCTCCTACGAGCAGTACTTC
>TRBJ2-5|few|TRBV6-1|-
CARARGLQETQYF
TGTGCCAGGGCCAGGGGACTCCAAGAGACCCAGTACTTC
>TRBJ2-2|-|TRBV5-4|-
CASSLAPGRTGELFF
TGTGCCAGCAGCTTGGCCCCGGGTAGGACCGGGGAGCTGTTTTTT
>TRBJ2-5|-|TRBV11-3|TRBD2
CASSSRATTSGGALKETQYF
TGTGCCAGCAGCTCAAGGGCCACGACTAGCGGGGGGGCCCTGAAAGAGACCCAGTACTTC
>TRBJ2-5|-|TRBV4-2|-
CASATRLLSGETQYF
TGTGCCAGCGCCACGAGACTCCTTTCTGGGGAGACCCAGTACTTC
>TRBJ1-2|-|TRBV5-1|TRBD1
CASSWDRGEGYTF
TGCGCCAGCAGCTGGGACAGGGGGGAAGGCTACACCTTC
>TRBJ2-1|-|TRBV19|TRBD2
CASTQRRGGHLNNEQFF
TGTGCCAGTACCCAACGGCGGGGGGGCCATCTAAACAATGAGCAGTTCTTC
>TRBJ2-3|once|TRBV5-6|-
CASSLTADTQYF
TGTGCCAGCAGCTTAACCGCAGATACGCAGTATTTT
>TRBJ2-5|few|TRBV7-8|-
CASRGVRGRQETQYF
TGTGCCAGCAGGGGCGTACGGGGAAGGCAAGAGACCCAGTACTTC
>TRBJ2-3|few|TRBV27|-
CASSGGTDTQYF
TGTGCCAGCAGTGGAGGCACAGATACGCAGTATTTT
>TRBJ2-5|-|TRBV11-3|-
CASSFRARETQYF
TGTGCCAGCAGCTTTAGGGCCCGAGAGACCCAGTACTTC
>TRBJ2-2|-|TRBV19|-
CASSIIGQGNTGELFF
TGTGCCAGTAGTATTATAGGGCAGGGGAACACCGGGGAGCTGTTTTTT
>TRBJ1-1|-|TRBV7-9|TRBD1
CASSQWTGRDREAFF
TGTGCCAGCAGCCAGTGGACAGGTAGGGACCGGGAAGCTTTCTTT
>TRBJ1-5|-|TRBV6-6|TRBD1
CASSQTGSPINPQHF
TGTGCCAGCAGCCAGACAGGGTCCCCTATCAATCCCCAGCATTTT
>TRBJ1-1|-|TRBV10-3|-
CAISEGLAEAFF
TGTGCCATCAGTGAAGGGCTAGCTGAAGCTTTCTTT
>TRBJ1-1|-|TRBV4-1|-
CASSQLRSTEAFF
TGCGCCAGCAGCCAGCTACGGAGCACTGAAGCTTTCTTT
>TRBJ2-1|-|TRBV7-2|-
CASSSSRVEQFF
TGTGCCAGCAGCTCCTCCAGGGTCGAGCAGTTCTTC
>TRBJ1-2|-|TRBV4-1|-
CASSQEIGDKLTYGYTF
TGCGCCAGCAGCCAAGAAATCGGGGACAAACTTACTTATGGCTACACCTTC
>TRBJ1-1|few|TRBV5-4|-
CASSVRTGLNTEAFF
TGTGCCAGCAGCGTCCGAACGGGATTGAACACTGAAGCTTTCTTT
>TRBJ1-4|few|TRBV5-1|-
CASSLSDAEKLFF
TGCGCCAGCAGCTTATCGGACGCGGAGAAACTGTTTTTT
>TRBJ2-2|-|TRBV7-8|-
CASSLAIWAGELFF
TGTGCCAGCAGCTTAGCAATCTGGGCCGGGGAGCTGTTTTTT
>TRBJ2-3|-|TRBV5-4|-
CASSLVWWGGGTDTQYF
TGTGCCAGCAGCTTGGTATGGTGGGGCGGGGGCACAGATACGCAGTATTTT
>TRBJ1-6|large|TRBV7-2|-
CASSYAGTYYNSPLHF
TGTGCCAGCAGCTATGCCGGGACCTACTATAATTCACCCCTCCACTTT
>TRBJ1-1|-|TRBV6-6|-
CASSYPMGMNTEAFF
TGTGCCAGCAGTTATCCGATGGGAATGAACACTGAAGCTTTCTTT
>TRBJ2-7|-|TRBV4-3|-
CASSQSPRNEQYF
TGCGCCAGCAGCCAATCCCCTCGTAACGAGCAGTACTTC
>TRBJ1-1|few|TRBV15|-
CATSRVAGANTEAFF
TGTGCCACCAGCAGAGTGGCAGGGGCAAACACTGAAGCTTTCTTT
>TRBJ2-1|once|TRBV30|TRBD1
CAWSVGGTGAHYNEQFF
TGTGCCTGGAGTGTAGGGGGGACAGGGGCCCATTACAATGAGCAGTTCTTC
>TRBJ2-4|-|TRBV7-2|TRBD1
CASSPTGGFTGLAKNIQYF
TGTGCCAGCAGCCCGACAGGGGGTTTTACGGGGCTAGCCAAAAACATTCAGTACTTC
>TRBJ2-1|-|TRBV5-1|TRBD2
CASSPKAGGSSYNEQFF
TGCGCCAGCAGCCCAAAAGCGGGGGGGAGCTCCTACAATGAGCAGTTCTTC
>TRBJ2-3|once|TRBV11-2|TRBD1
CASSLGTGTGGTDTQYF
TGTGCCAGCAGCTTAGGAACCGGGACAGGGGGGACAGATACGCAGTATTTT
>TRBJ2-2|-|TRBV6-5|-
CASSYGENTGELFF
TGTGCCAGCAGTTACGGAGAGAACACCGGGGAGCTGTTTTTT
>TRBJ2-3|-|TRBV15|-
CATSRSTDTQYF
TGTGCCACCAGCCGGAGCACAGATACGCAGTATTTT